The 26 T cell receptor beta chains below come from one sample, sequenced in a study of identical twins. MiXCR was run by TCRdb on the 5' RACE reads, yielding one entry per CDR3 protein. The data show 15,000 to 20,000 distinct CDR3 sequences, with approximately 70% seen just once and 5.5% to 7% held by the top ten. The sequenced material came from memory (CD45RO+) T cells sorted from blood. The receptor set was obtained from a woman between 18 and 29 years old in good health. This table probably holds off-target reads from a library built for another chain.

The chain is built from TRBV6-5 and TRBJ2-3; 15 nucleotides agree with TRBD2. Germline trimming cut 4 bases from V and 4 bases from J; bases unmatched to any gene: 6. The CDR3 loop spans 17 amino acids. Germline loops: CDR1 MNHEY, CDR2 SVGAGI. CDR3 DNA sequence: TGTGCCAGCAGTTCATCCGGACTAGCGGGAGGGGCAGATACGCAGTATTTT. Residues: CASSSSGLAGGADTQYF.

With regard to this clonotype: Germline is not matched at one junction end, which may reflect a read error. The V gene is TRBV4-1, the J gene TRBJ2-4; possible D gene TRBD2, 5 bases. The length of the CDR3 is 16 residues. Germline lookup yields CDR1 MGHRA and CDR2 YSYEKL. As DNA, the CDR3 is TGCGCCAGCAGCCAAGTACTAGTGCAAAAGGGCAACATTAAGTACTTC. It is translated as CASSQVLVQKGNIKYF.

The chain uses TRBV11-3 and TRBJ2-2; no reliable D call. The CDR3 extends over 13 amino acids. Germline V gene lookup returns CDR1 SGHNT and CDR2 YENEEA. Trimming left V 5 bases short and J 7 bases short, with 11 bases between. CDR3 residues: CASSRSEIGELFF. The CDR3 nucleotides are TGTGCCAGCAGCCGAAGTGAAATCGGGGAGCTGTTTTTT. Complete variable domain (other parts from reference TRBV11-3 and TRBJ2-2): EAGVVQSPRYKIIEKKQPVAFWCNPISGHNTLYWYLQNLGQGPELLIRYENEEAVDDSQLPKDRFSAERLKGVDSTLKIQPAELGDSAVYLCASSRSEIGELFFGEGSRLTVL.

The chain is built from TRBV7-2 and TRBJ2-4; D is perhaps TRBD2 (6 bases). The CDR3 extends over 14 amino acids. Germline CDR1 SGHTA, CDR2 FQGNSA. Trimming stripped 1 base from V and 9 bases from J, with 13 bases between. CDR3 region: CASSLETGEAIQYF. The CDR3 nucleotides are TGTGCCAGCAGCTTAGAAACCGGGGAGGCCATTCAGTACTTC.

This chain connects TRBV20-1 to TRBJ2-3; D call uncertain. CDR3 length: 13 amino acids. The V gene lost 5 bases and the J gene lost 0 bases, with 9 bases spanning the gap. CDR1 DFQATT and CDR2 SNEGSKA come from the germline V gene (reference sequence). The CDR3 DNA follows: TGCAGTGCTTTGCGGATCAGCACAGATACGCAGTATTTT. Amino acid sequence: CSALRISTDTQYF.

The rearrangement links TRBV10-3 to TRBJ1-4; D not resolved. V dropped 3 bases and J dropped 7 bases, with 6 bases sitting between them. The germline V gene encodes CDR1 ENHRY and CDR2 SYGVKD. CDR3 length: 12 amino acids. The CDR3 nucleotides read TGTGCCATCAGTGAACCGCGTGAAAAACTGTTTTTT. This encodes CAISEPREKLFF.

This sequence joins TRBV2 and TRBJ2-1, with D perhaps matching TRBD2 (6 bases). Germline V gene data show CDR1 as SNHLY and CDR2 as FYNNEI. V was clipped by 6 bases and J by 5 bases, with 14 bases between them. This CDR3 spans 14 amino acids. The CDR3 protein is CASRGGRTDNEQFF. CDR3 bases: TGTGCCAGCAGGGGGGGACGAACGGACAATGAGCAGTTCTTC.

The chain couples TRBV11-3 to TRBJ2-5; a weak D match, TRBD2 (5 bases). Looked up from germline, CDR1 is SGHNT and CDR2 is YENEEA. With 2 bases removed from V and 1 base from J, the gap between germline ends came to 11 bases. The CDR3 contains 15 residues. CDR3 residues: CASSLSGIPQETQYF. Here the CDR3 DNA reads TGTGCCAGCAGCTTATCCGGGATCCCCCAAGAGACCCAGTACTTC.

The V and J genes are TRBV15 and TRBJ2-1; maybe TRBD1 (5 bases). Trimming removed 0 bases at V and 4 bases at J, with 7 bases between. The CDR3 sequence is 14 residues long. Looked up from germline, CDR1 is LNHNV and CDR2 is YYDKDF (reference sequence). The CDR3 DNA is TGTGCCACCAGCAGAGACAGGGTTTACAATGAGCAGTTCTTC. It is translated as CATSRDRVYNEQFF.

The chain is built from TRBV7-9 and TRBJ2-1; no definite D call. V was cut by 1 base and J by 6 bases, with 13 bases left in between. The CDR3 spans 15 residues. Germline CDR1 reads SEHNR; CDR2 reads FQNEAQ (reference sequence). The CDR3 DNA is TGTGCCAGCAGCTTAGGATGGGCGCCCGGCAATGAGCAGTTCTTC. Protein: CASSLGWAPGNEQFF.

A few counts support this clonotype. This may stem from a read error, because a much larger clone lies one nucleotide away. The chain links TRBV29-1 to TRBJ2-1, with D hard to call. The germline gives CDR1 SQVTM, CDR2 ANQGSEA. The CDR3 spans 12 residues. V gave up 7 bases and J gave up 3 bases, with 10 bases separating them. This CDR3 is CSGGPHYNEQFF. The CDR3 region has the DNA TGCAGCGGCGGACCGCACTACAATGAGCAGTTCTTC.

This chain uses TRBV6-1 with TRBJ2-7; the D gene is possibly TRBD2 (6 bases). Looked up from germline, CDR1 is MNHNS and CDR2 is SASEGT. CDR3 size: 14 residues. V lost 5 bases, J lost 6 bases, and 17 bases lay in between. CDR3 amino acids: CASSLRRESAEQYF. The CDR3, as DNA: TGTGCCAGCAGTCTTAGGAGGGAATCCGCCGAGCAGTACTTC.

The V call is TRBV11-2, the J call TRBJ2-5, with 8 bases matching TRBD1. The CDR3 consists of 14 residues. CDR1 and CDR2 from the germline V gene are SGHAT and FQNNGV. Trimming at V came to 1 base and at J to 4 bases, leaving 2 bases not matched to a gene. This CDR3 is CASSLARGRETQYF. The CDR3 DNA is TGTGCCAGCAGCTTAGCCAGGGGGCGAGAGACCCAGTACTTC.

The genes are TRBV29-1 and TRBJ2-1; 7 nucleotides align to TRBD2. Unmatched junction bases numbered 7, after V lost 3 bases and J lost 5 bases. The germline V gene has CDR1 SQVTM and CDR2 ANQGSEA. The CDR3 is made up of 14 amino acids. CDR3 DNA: TGCAGCGTTGAGGGCCTAGCGGAGGACAATGAGCAGTTCTTC. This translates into CSVEGLAEDNEQFF.

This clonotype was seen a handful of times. CDR3 DNA: TGCAGTGCTCAAGATCTAGCGGGCTCCTACGAGCAGTACTTC. Translating it yields CSAQDLAGSYEQYF. The gene calls are TRBV20-1 and TRBJ2-7; 8 nucleotides align to TRBD2. The CDR3 totals 14 residues. CDR1 and CDR2 from the germline V gene are DFQATT and SNEGSKA (reference sequence). V dropped 5 bases and J dropped 0; count of bases not matched to a gene: 6.

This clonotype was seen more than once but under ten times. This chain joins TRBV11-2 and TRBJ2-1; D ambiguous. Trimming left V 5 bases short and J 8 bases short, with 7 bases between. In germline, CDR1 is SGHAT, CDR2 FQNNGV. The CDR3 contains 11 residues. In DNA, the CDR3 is TGTGCCAGCAGCCCGAGTTATGAGCAGTTCTTC. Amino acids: CASSPSYEQFF.

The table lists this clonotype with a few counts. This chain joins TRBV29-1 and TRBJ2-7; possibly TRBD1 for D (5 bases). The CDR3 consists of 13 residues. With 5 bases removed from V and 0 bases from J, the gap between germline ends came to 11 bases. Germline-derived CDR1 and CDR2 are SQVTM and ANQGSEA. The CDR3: CSVRQSVSYEQYF. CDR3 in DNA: TGCAGCGTTCGACAGTCTGTCTCCTACGAGCAGTACTTC.

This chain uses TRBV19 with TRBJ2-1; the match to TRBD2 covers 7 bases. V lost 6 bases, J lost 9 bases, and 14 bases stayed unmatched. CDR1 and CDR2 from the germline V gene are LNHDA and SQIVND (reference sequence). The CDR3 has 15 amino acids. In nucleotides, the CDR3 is TGTGCCAGTAGAAGTAGCGGACTAGGCGGCTCTGAGCAGTTCTTC. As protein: CASRSSGLGGSEQFF.

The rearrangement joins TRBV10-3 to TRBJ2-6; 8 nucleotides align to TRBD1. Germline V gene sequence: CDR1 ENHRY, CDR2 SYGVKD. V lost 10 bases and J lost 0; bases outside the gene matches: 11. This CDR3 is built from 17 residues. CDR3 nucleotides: TGTGCCACCGAGGGGGGACAGGAGGACTCTGGGGCCAACGTCCTGACTTTC. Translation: CATEGGQEDSGANVLTF.

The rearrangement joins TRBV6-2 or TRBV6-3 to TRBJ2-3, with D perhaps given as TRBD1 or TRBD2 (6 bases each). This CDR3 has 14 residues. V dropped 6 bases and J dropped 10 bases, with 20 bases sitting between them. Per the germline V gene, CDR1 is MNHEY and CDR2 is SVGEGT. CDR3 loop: CASSDGGRIGAQYF. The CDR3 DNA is TGTGCCAGCAGCGATGGGGGGCGCATTGGCGCGCAGTATTTT.

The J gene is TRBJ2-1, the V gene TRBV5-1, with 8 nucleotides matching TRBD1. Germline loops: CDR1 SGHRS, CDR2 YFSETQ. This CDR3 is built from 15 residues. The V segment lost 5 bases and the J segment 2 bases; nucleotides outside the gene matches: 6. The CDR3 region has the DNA TGCGCCAGCAGAGGACCACAGGGGGCCTACAATGAGCAGTTCTTC. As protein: CASRGPQGAYNEQFF.

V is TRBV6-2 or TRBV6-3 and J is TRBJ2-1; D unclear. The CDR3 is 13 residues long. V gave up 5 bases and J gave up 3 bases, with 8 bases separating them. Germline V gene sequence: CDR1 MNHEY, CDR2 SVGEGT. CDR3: CASSAGYYNEQFF. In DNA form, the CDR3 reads TGTGCCAGCAGTGCAGGCTACTACAATGAGCAGTTCTTC.

The chain's CDR3 is CASSPDRGNSNQPQHF. For the CDR3, the DNA is TGTGCCAGCTCACCGGACAGGGGGAATAGCAATCAGCCCCAGCATTTT. The chain links TRBV18 to TRBJ1-5; the match to TRBD1 covers 10 bases. Trimming at V came to 3 bases and at J to 0 bases, leaving 2 bases not matched to a gene. The CDR3 is made up of 16 amino acids. CDR1 is KGHSH and CDR2 is LQKENI in the germline V gene.

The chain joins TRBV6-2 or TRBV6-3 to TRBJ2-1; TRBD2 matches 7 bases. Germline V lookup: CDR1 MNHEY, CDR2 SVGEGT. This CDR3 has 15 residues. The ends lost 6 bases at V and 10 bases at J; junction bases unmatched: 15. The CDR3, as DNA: TGTGCCAGCAGCCGGGGTAGCGGGCGTTCCGGAGAGCAGTTCTTC. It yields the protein CASSRGSGRSGEQFF.

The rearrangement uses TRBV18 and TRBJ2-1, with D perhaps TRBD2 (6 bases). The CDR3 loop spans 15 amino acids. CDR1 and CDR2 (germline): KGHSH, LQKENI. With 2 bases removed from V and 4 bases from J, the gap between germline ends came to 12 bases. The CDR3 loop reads CASSPTGESYNEQFF. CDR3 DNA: TGTGCCAGCTCACCAACGGGGGAGAGTTACAATGAGCAGTTCTTC.

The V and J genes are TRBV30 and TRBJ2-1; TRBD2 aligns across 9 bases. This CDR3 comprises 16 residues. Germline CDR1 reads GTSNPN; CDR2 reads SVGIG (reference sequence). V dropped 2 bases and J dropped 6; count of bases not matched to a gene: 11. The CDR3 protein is CAWSIIAGVSRNEQFF. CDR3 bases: TGTGCCTGGAGTATAATAGCGGGAGTCTCCCGCAATGAGCAGTTCTTC.